Presented here are 5 T cell receptor beta chains from one specimen sequenced in a study of blood T cell repertoires in COVID-19. Using immunoSEQ multiplex PCR, the repertoire was profiled, and TCRdb retains in-frame clones only, with some absent. The profile shows tens of thousands of clones, 86% of them singletons. Material: peripheral blood. Receptors were obtained from a human donor in a cohort sampled during active COVID-19.

The chain is built from TRBV18 and TRBJ1-1, with D unclear. This CDR3 is 14 amino acids long. Trimming took 3 bases from V and 0 from J, leaving 8 bases between them. From germline, CDR1 is KGHSH and CDR2 LQKENI. CDR3 in amino acids: CASSPRGLNTEAFF. The CDR3, as DNA: TGTGCCAGCTCACCCCGTGGGCTGAACACTGAAGCTTTCTTT. The variable domain in full, with the rest retrieved from reference TRBV18 and TRBJ1-1, is NAGVMQNPRHLVRRRGQEARLRCSPMKGHSHVYWYRQLPEEGLKFMVYLQKENIIDESGMPKERFSAEFPKEGPSILRIQQVVRGDSAAYFCASSPRGLNTEAFFGQGTRLTVV.

The rearrangement joins TRBV11-1 to TRBJ2-2, with D unclear. Germline V gene data show CDR1 as SGHAT and CDR2 as FQDESV (reference sequence). The length of the CDR3 is 12 residues. V was cut by 5 bases and J by 3 bases, with 4 bases left in between. CDR3 in DNA: TGTGCCAGCAGCCGGGACACCGGGGAGCTGTTTTTT. Encoded protein: CASSRDTGELFF.

The chain recombines TRBV12-3 or TRBV12-4 with TRBJ2-7; D is uncertain. V shed 5 bases and J shed 8 bases, with 16 bases lying between them. CDR3 length: 13 residues. In nucleotides, the CDR3 is TGTGCCAGCAGTCCGCCCTGGGCAGGCCAGCAGTACTTC. Protein sequence: CASSPPWAGQQYF.

This chain connects TRBV5-1 to TRBJ2-1; D might be TRBD1 (6 bases). Trimming cost V 4 bases and J 2 bases, with 22 bases left between them. Per the germline V gene, CDR1 is SGHRS and CDR2 is YFSETQ. The CDR3 consists of 18 residues. The CDR3, as DNA: TGCGCCAGCAGCCCAGGGGACCGACTGCGGCGGGCCTACAATGAGCAGTTCTTC. Translation: CASSPGDRLRRAYNEQFF. Based on the CDR3 plus reference TRBV5-1 and TRBJ2-1, the full variable domain is KAGVTQTPRYLIKTRGQQVTLSCSPISGHRSVSWYQQTPGQGLQFLFEYFSETQRNKGNFPGRFSGRQFSNSRSEMNVSTLELGDSALYLCASSPGDRLRRAYNEQFFGPGTRLTVL.

V is TRBV5-1 and J is TRBJ1-2; TRBD1 is a possible D gene (5 bases). In germline, CDR1 is SGHRS, CDR2 YFSETQ. V was pared by 0 bases and J by 0 bases, with 9 bases between. The CDR3 loop spans 15 amino acids. CDR3 nucleotide sequence: TGCGCCAGCAGCTTGGCCGGAGGGGCTAACTATGGCTACACCTTC. This gives the protein CASSLAGGANYGYTF.